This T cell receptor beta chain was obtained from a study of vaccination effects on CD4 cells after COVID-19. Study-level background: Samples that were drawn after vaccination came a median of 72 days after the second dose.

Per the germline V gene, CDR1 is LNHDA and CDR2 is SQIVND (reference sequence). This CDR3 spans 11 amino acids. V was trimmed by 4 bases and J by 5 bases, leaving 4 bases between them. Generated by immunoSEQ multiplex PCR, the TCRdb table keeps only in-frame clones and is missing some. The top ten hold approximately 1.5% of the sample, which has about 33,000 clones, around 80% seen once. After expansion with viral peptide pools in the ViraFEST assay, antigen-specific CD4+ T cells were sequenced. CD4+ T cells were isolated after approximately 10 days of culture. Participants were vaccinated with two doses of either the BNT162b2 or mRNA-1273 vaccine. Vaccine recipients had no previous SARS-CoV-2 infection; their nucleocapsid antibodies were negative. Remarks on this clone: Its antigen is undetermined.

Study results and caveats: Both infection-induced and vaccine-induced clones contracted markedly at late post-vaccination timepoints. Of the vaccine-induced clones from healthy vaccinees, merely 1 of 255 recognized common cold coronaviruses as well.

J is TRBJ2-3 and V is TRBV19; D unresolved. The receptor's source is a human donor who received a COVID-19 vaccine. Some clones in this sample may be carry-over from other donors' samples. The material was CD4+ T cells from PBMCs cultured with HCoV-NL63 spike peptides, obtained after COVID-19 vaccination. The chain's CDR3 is CASSTGDTQYF. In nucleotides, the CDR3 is TGTGCCAGTAGTACCGGAGATACGCAGTATTTT.